The clone carrying this TCR beta chain was picked up many times. The data derive from a study of T cells in Graves' hyperthyroidism and ophthalmopathy. Uncontrolled infection, other autoimmune disease, pregnancy and lactation each barred patients from inclusion. The source of the PBMCs was 10 ml of fresh peripheral blood. Per the germline V gene, CDR1 is MDHEN and CDR2 is SYDVKM. This CDR3 comprises 14 residues. V shed 10 bases and J shed 1 base, with 15 bases lying between them. RNA transcripts served as the template for amplifying TCR beta CDR3 regions. HTBI primers were employed in a first-round RT-PCR of the TCR CDR3. TCRdb used MiXCR to reprocess the multiplex PCR reads, holding one entry per CDR3 protein. The table has around 380,000 distinct CDR3 sequences, approximately 13% seen once.

The clonotype comes from a man aged 25-45 years with Graves' hyperthyroidism that later progressed to Graves' ophthalmopathy. V is TRBV28 and J is TRBJ2-3, with D possibly matching TRBD2 (5 bases). Sequenced input: blood. In DNA form, the CDR3 reads TGTGCCACGAGGGTAGGAGCTCGCACAGATACGCAGTATTTT. Translation: CATRVGARTDTQYF.